This entry concerns a single T cell receptor (beta chain). Here immunoSEQ multiplex PCR was the method, and the copy in TCRdb shows in-frame clones only, minus some. Of about 130,000 clones listed, about 91% are singletons. V lost 0 bases and J 3 bases, leaving 7 bases between the germline ends. CDR1 SGDLS and CDR2 YYNGEE come from the germline V gene. The CDR3 covers 13 residues. These data originate in a study of control samples from healthy donors and cancer patients. The rearrangement uses TRBV9 and TRBJ2-7; the D gene is possibly TRBD1 (6 bases). This receptor was taken from a man aged 18-30 years in good health. The sequenced sample was blood. CDR3 sequence reads: CASSVGDNYEQYF. The CDR3 coding sequence is TGTGCCAGCAGCGTAGGGGACAACTACGAGCAGTACTTC.